A single sample is the source of the 10 T cell receptor beta chains below, sequenced in a study of cytomegalovirus exposure and HLA in healthy donors. A multiplex PCR was run with 60 Vbeta primers and 13 Jbeta primers. Here immunoSEQ multiplex PCR was the method, and the copy in TCRdb shows in-frame clones only, minus some. The table includes roughly 120,000 clones, about four fifths detected once. Sequencing input: PBMCs. The receptors come from a woman under 30 in good health and CMV-seronegative.

This rearrangement joins TRBV10-2 to TRBJ2-2; no reliable D call. Trimming took 0 bases from V and 8 from J, leaving 10 bases between them. The CDR3 runs 14 residues. Germline-derived CDR1 and CDR2 are WSHSY and SAAADI. The CDR3 sequence is CASSESTLSGELFF. The CDR3 DNA is TGCGCCAGCAGTGAGTCGACTCTGTCTGGGGAGCTGTTTTTT.

The chain has TRBV30 and TRBJ2-3; D remains unclear. Trimming stripped 0 bases from V and 5 bases from J, with 12 bases between. Germline assignment: CDR1 GTSNPN and CDR2 SVGIG (reference sequence). The CDR3 is made up of 14 amino acids. DNA of the CDR3: TGTGCCTGGAGTGTACAGCTGGCAGAAGATACGCAGTATTTT. Residues: CAWSVQLAEDTQYF.

This chain's CDR3 is CASSLVSRETQYF. The DNA for the CDR3 is TGCGCCAGCAGCTTGGTCTCCCGGGAGACCCAGTACTTC. This chain uses TRBV5-1 with TRBJ2-5; D remains ambiguous. Deletions cut 0 bases from V and 5 bases from J, with 8 bases between. In germline, CDR1 is SGHRS, CDR2 YFSETQ. There are 13 residues in the CDR3.

The V and J genes are TRBV13 and TRBJ2-7; 11 bases match TRBD1. Germline CDR1 PRHDT, CDR2 FYEKMQ (reference sequence). V was pared by 5 bases and J by 2 bases, with 5 bases of the junction left unmatched. The CDR3 consists of 15 residues. CDR3 in amino acids: CASSLRTGGPYEQYF. CDR3 sequence (DNA): TGTGCCAGCAGCCTAAGGACAGGGGGCCCCTACGAGCAGTACTTC.

This chain uses TRBV19 with TRBJ2-5; D is possibly TRBD1 (6 bases). Germline V lookup: CDR1 LNHDA, CDR2 SQIVND (reference sequence). The CDR3 sequence is 13 residues long. Between the trimmed V and J ends, which lost 3 bases and 3 bases, there was a span of 8 bases. The chain's CDR3 is CASSIGTKETQYF. CDR3 coding DNA: TGTGCCAGTAGTATCGGGACAAAAGAGACCCAGTACTTC.

The chain links TRBV30 to TRBJ1-1; 11 nucleotides agree with TRBD1. The germline V gene encodes CDR1 GTSNPN and CDR2 SVGIG (reference sequence). V lost 3 bases and J lost 3; bases outside the gene matches: 3. This CDR3 comprises 14 residues. CDR3 protein: CAWRGDRGDTEAFF. The DNA for the CDR3 is TGTGCCTGGAGAGGGGACAGGGGGGACACTGAAGCTTTCTTT.

J is TRBJ1-1 and V is TRBV27; D may be TRBD1 (5 bases). Germline-derived CDR1 and CDR2 are MNHEY and SMNVEV (reference sequence). The V and J ends lost 2 bases and 8 bases respectively, with 6 bases between them. CDR3 size: 11 residues. The CDR3 sequence is CASSLRGEAFF. The CDR3, as DNA: TGTGCCAGCAGTTTACGGGGGGAAGCTTTCTTT.

V and J are TRBV6-1 and TRBJ1-2; perhaps TRBD1 as D (6 bases). V was pared by 7 bases and J by 4 bases, with 16 bases between. CDR3 length equals 14 residues. Germline loops: CDR1 MNHNS, CDR2 SASEGT. CDR3 sequence: CASTEQGTSYGYTF. The CDR3 DNA follows: TGTGCCAGCACCGAACAGGGAACCAGCTATGGCTACACCTTC.

This clone has a handful of counts. The rearrangement uses TRBV7-9 and TRBJ2-1, with 9 bases fitting TRBD2. The CDR3 has 15 amino acids. The J segment lost 5 bases and the V segment lost 2 bases, leaving 4 bases of the junction unmatched. Germline CDR1 SEHNR, CDR2 FQNEAQ (reference sequence). The CDR3 DNA sequence: TGTGCCAGCAGCTTAAGCGGGGGGTTTAACAATGAGCAGTTCTTC. As protein: CASSLSGGFNNEQFF.

V gene TRBV10-2 combines with J gene TRBJ2-2; 9 bases line up with TRBD2. Unmatched junction bases numbered 10, after V lost 10 bases and J lost 7 bases. Germline assignment: CDR1 WSHSY and CDR2 SAAADI. The CDR3 is made up of 14 amino acids. The CDR3 DNA sequence: TGCGCCACCTCCACTAGCGGGTTAAACGGGGAGCTGTTTTTT. This translates into CATSTSGLNGELFF.